Each of the 28 T cell receptor beta chains below was sequenced from the same sample in a study of CD8+CD57+ T cells in acquired aplastic anemia. Both TCR beta VDJ combination and CDR3 sequence profiling were carried out. Genomic DNA was the template for this profiling. TCRdb used MiXCR to reprocess the reads, holding one entry per CDR3 protein. The table shows about 81,000 distinct CDR3 sequences, with about half occurring only once. Sequencing was carried out using sorted CD4+, CD8+, or CD8+CD57+ T cells (not recorded which) from PBMCs. The receptors stem from a human donor in good health, serving as a control.

This clonotype was observed a single time. CDR3 DNA sequence: TGTGCCATCAGATCGAGCGGGTCCACCTACAATGAGCAGTTCTTC. Encoded protein: CAIRSSGSTYNEQFF. The chain links TRBV10-3 to TRBJ2-1; TRBD2 is a possible D gene (6 bases). CDR3 length: 15 amino acids. Trimming cost V 6 bases and J 2 bases, with 14 bases left between them. Per the germline V gene, CDR1 is ENHRY and CDR2 is SYGVKD.

In regard to this clonotype: This may be a read error, as it is one base from a much larger clone. The genes are TRBV25-1 and TRBJ2-3; 9 nucleotides line up with TRBD2. Per the germline V gene, CDR1 is MGHDK and CDR2 is SYGVNS. The CDR3 has 14 residues. The CDR3 bases are TGTGCCCGCAGTGCCCTAGCGGGATTGGATACGCAGTATTTT. It translates to CARSALAGLDTQYF. The full variable domain, completed using reference TRBV25-1 and TRBJ2-3, is EADIYQTPRYLVIGTGKKITLECSQTMGHDKMYWYQQDPGMELHLIHYSYGVNSTEKGDLSSESTVSRIRTEHFPLTLESARPSHTSQYLCARSALAGLDTQYFGPGTRLTVL.

This clonotype was counted once. The chain couples TRBV15 to TRBJ1-4; 8 nucleotides line up with TRBD1. This CDR3 spans 15 amino acids. V was pared by 5 bases and J by 7 bases, with 9 bases of the junction left unmatched. Germline V lookup: CDR1 LNHNV, CDR2 YYDKDF (reference sequence). DNA for the CDR3: TGTGCCACCAGCGGTTACACAGGGGGTGGTGAAAAACTGTTTTTT. Translating gives CATSGYTGGGEKLFF. Filled out from reference TRBV15 and TRBJ1-4, the complete variable domain reads DAMVIQNPRYQVTQFGKPVTLSCSQTLNHNVMYWYQQKSSQAPKLLFHYYDKDFNNEADTPDNFQSRRPNTSFCFLDIRSPGLGDTAMYLCATSGYTGGGEKLFFGSGTQLSVL.

This clonotype was recorded at least ten times. The rearrangement joins TRBV3-1 to TRBJ1-2, with TRBD1 matching over 7 bases. This CDR3 has 15 residues. Germline trimming cut 3 bases from V and 7 bases from J; bases unmatched to any gene: 11. Germline V gene lookup returns CDR1 LGHDT and CDR2 YNNKEL (reference sequence). CDR3 region: CASSHQGDTRGGYTF. DNA for the CDR3: TGTGCCAGCAGCCACCAGGGGGACACACGGGGTGGCTACACCTTC.

This clonotype was counted only a few times. V usage is TRBV25-1 and J usage is TRBJ1-2; a weak D match, TRBD1 (5 bases). Trimming took off 6 bases at V and 4 bases at J, with 9 bases between the two ends. CDR1 and CDR2 from the germline V gene are MGHDK and SYGVNS. CDR3 size: 12 residues. The CDR3: CASREGLYGYTF. In DNA, the CDR3 is TGTGCCAGCAGGGAGGGACTCTATGGCTACACCTTC.

The chain carries TRBV15 and TRBJ2-1; D perhaps matches TRBD2 (5 bases). CDR3 length equals 13 residues. Trimming pared 5 bases from V and 3 bases from J, leaving 8 bases between. Germline CDR1 reads LNHNV; CDR2 reads YYDKDF (reference sequence). The CDR3 loop reads CATSPGDYNEQFF. For the CDR3, the DNA is TGTGCCACCAGCCCCGGGGACTACAATGAGCAGTTCTTC.

The table lists this clonotype with many counts. The rearrangement uses TRBV3-1 and TRBJ2-5, with unresolved D. The CDR3 runs 12 residues. CDR1 is LGHDT, CDR2 YNNKEL, per germline (reference sequence). Trimming stripped 0 bases from V and 5 bases from J, with 4 bases between. DNA for the CDR3: TGTGCCAGCAGCCAAGATATGGAGACCCAGTACTTC. Translating it yields CASSQDMETQYF.

This chain connects TRBV12-3 or TRBV12-4 to TRBJ1-3; D uncertain. V was clipped by 8 bases and J by 1 base, with 6 bases between them. The CDR3 totals 12 residues. The CDR3 reads CASSRSGNTIYF. CDR3 coding DNA: TGTGCCAGCTCCCGGTCTGGAAACACCATATATTTT.

The gene calls are TRBV7-9 and TRBJ1-3; no definite D call. Germline V gene lookup returns CDR1 SEHNR and CDR2 FQNEAQ (reference sequence). This CDR3 contains 14 residues. The ends were cut back, 4 bases at V and 1 base at J, with 8 bases in the middle. The CDR3 nucleotides read TGTGCCAGCAGCTCGGGAGATTCTGGAAACACCATATATTTT. Translating gives CASSSGDSGNTIYF. Full variable domain (missing parts from reference TRBV7-9 and TRBJ1-3): DTGVSQNPRHKITKRGQNVTFRCDPISEHNRLYWYRQTLGQGPEFLTYFQNEAQLEKSRLLSDRFSAERPKGSFSTLEIQRTEQGDSAMYLCASSSGDSGNTIYFGEGSWLTVV.

This clonotype was seen many times. This chain joins TRBV11-1 and TRBJ2-3; D is ambiguous. Trimming took off 1 base at V and 2 bases at J, with 19 bases between the two ends. CDR1 is SGHAT, CDR2 FQDESV, per germline (reference sequence). The CDR3 loop spans 18 amino acids. The CDR3 bases are TGTGCCAGCAGCTTAGGTGGAATAGAGACACAATTCACAGATACGCAGTATTTT. Protein product: CASSLGGIETQFTDTQYF.

CDR3 DNA sequence: TGTGCCAGTAGTATCGACGGGTTAGCTAACTATGGCTACACCTTC. Its translation: CASSIDGLANYGYTF. The rearrangement joins TRBV19 to TRBJ1-2; unclear D gene. Trimming took 3 bases from V and 0 from J, leaving 11 bases between them. The CDR3 loop spans 15 amino acids. Germline V gives CDR1 LNHDA, CDR2 SQIVND (reference sequence).

The CDR3 spells CAWSVVRASGQDTQYF. The CDR3 coding sequence is TGTGCCTGGAGTGTCGTTAGGGCTAGCGGGCAAGATACGCAGTATTTT. The gene calls are TRBV30 and TRBJ2-3, with 8 bases that match TRBD2. Trimming cost V 0 bases and J 5 bases; bases outside gene matches: 10. The CDR3 totals 16 residues. Germline CDR1 reads GTSNPN; CDR2 reads SVGIG (reference sequence).

The V call is TRBV4-1, the J call TRBJ2-7; 7 nucleotides line up with TRBD1. This CDR3 has 14 residues. Germline CDR1 is MGHRA and CDR2 is YSYEKL. V lost 3 bases to trimming and J lost 6 bases; unmatched junction nucleotides: 8. The CDR3 loop is CASSHETGLFEQYF. In DNA, the CDR3 is TGCGCCAGCAGCCACGAGACAGGGCTGTTCGAGCAGTACTTC.

On this clonotype: No conserved phenylalanine or tryptophan ends this CDR3, so it is likely a read error. This sequence joins TRBV19 and TRBJ1-1; 11 nucleotides line up with TRBD1. J was trimmed by 3 bases and V by 5 bases; bases with no gene match: 2. Germline V gene data show CDR1 as LNHDA and CDR2 as SQIVND (reference sequence). CDR3 length: 14 amino acids. The CDR3 bases are TGTGCCAGTAGTCCGGGACAGGGGGACACTGAAGCTTTCTCT. This translates into CASSPGQGDTEAFS.

This clonotype occurred many times. V and J are TRBV2 and TRBJ2-5, with D unresolved. V was clipped by 3 bases and J by 5 bases, with 7 bases between them. Germline V gives CDR1 SNHLY, CDR2 FYNNEI. The CDR3 consists of 12 residues. Written as DNA, the CDR3 is TGTGCCAGCAGTGATCCGCGGGAGACCCAGTACTTC. It yields the protein CASSDPRETQYF.

To note about this clonotype: It may be a read error: a sequence one base away is much more abundant. The gene calls are TRBV9 and TRBJ1-2; 7 nucleotides match TRBD1. Germline V lookup: CDR1 SGDLS, CDR2 YYNGEE. The CDR3 length is 15 residues. The CDR3 coding sequence is TGTGCCGGCAGCTCCCAGACAGGGTATAACTATGGCTACACCTTC. As protein: CAGSSQTGYNYGYTF. Based on the CDR3 plus reference TRBV9 and TRBJ1-2, the full variable domain is DSGVTQTPKHLITATGQRVTLRCSPRSGDLSVYWYQQSLDQGLQFLIQYYNGEERAKGNILERFSAQQFPDLHSELNLSSLELGDSALYFCAGSSQTGYNYGYTFGSGTRLTVV.

This clonotype was seen only a few times. V usage is TRBV2 and J usage is TRBJ1-2; TRBD1 is a possible D gene (6 bases). V shed 2 bases and J shed 2 bases, with 6 bases lying between them. The germline gives CDR1 SNHLY, CDR2 FYNNEI. This CDR3 comprises 13 residues. The CDR3 loop reads CASSEQGNYGYTF. The CDR3 DNA reads TGTGCCAGCAGTGAACAGGGGAACTATGGCTACACCTTC.

This clonotype was observed at least ten times. J is TRBJ2-7 and V is TRBV29-1; TRBD2 aligns across 16 bases. The CDR3 length is 15 residues. The V gene's germline CDR1 is SQVTM and CDR2 ANQGSEA. V trimming: 7 bases; J trimming: 5 bases; junction bases outside the gene matches: 8. The CDR3 protein is CSALMGTSGRDEQYF. As DNA, the CDR3 is TGCAGCGCTCTTATGGGGACTAGCGGGAGGGACGAGCAGTACTTC.

This clonotype was picked up many times. The CDR3, as DNA: TGCAGCGCCGAGGGGGGTAACACTGAAGCTTTCTTT. Its translation is CSAEGGNTEAFF. V and J are TRBV29-1 and TRBJ1-1, with TRBD1 as a possible D gene (6 bases). CDR3 length: 12 amino acids. In germline, CDR1 is SQVTM, CDR2 ANQGSEA. Trimming took 7 bases from V and 2 from J, leaving 11 bases between them.

The chain links TRBV25-1 to TRBJ1-6; 7 nucleotides match TRBD1. Trimming removed 6 bases from V and 0 bases from J; junction bases left unmatched: 8. The CDR3 loop spans 17 amino acids. Germline loops: CDR1 MGHDK, CDR2 SYGVNS. The CDR3 DNA reads TGTGCCAGCAGGAACAAGGGACAGAGCTCCTATAATTCACCCCTCCACTTT. As protein: CASRNKGQSSYNSPLHF.

Many counts were recorded for this clonotype. The chain couples TRBV6-4 to TRBJ2-3; 10 nucleotides align to TRBD1. Germline CDR1 is MRHNA and CDR2 is SNTAGT. V lost 6 bases, J lost 3 bases, and 3 bases stayed unmatched. The CDR3 totals 14 residues. The CDR3 DNA follows: TGTGCCAGCAGCGGGACAGGGGAGACAGATACGCAGTATTTT. Translated: CASSGTGETDTQYF.

The rearrangement uses TRBV24-1 and TRBJ1-2, with D unresolved. Germline V gene sequence: CDR1 KGHDR, CDR2 SFDVKD. Trimming pared 1 base from V and 7 bases from J, leaving 3 bases between. This CDR3 region has 11 residues. The CDR3 region is CATSDFSGYTF. The CDR3 DNA sequence: TGTGCCACCAGTGATTTCTCTGGCTACACCTTC.

As regards this clonotype: A much larger clone lies one base from this, so it may be a read error. The chain links TRBV12-3 or TRBV12-4 to TRBJ1-4, with 8 bases aligning to TRBD1. This CDR3 has 13 residues. CDR3 protein: CASSKTGDEELFF. The CDR3, as DNA: TGTGCCAGCAGCAAGACAGGGGATGAAGAACTGTTTTTT.

This clonotype was counted many times. CDR3 amino acids: CASRSNQYTDTQYF. CDR3 nucleotide sequence: TGCGCCAGCAGATCCAACCAATACACAGATACGCAGTATTTT. The V gene is TRBV5-1, the J gene TRBJ2-3; D gene uncertain. Deletions cut 5 bases from V and 2 bases from J, with 12 bases between. CDR1 and CDR2 from the germline V gene are SGHRS and YFSETQ. The CDR3 has 14 residues. Variable domain in full (rest from reference TRBV5-1 and TRBJ2-3): KAGVTQTPRYLIKTRGQQVTLSCSPISGHRSVSWYQQTPGQGLQFLFEYFSETQRNKGNFPGRFSGRQFSNSRSEMNVSTLELGDSALYLCASRSNQYTDTQYFGPGTRLTVL.

This clonotype has a count of ten or more. V and J are TRBV19 and TRBJ1-1; TRBD1 agrees at 8 bases. The CDR3 extends over 14 amino acids. The ends lost 5 bases at V and 3 bases at J; junction bases unmatched: 5. Germline CDR1 LNHDA, CDR2 SQIVND (reference sequence). Here the CDR3 DNA reads TGTGCCAGTAGTGTTACAGGGGGGGACACTGAAGCTTTCTTT. It codes for CASSVTGGDTEAFF.

As DNA, the CDR3 is TGTGCCAGCAGACACCCGGTCAACTATGGCTACACCTTC. Translation gives CASRHPVNYGYTF. The chain employs TRBV7-7 and TRBJ1-2; D gene unclear. The CDR3 is 13 amino acids. CDR1 is SSHAT and CDR2 is FNYEAQ in the germline V gene (reference sequence). Between the trimmed V and J ends, which lost 6 bases and 2 bases, there was a span of 10 bases.

In this sample, this clonotype turned up many times. The chain recombines TRBV24-1 with TRBJ2-3, with a weak D call TRBD1 (5 bases). The germline V gene encodes CDR1 KGHDR and CDR2 SFDVKD. The CDR3 runs 16 residues. Trimming cost V 0 bases and J 1 base, with 10 bases left between them. The CDR3 nucleotides read TGTGCCACCAGTGATTTGAAGGGGTTCGGCACAGATACGCAGTATTTT. Its translation: CATSDLKGFGTDTQYF.

This clonotype was seen ten or more times. The V and J genes are TRBV19 and TRBJ1-1; D is undetermined. Trimming removed 5 bases from V and 6 bases from J, with 16 bases in between. The CDR3 totals 14 residues. Germline loops: CDR1 LNHDA, CDR2 SQIVND (reference sequence). CDR3 coding DNA: TGTGCCAGTAGTCCCCGGGGAGGGCGGCCTGAAGCTTTCTTT. This sequence encodes CASSPRGGRPEAFF. Drawing the rest from reference TRBV19 and TRBJ1-1, the complete variable domain is DGGITQSPKYLFRKEGQNVTLSCEQNLNHDAMYWYRQDPGQGLRLIYYSQIVNDFQKGDIAEGYSVSREKKESFPLTVTSAQKNPTAFYLCASSPRGGRPEAFFGQGTRLTVV.